The 24 T cell receptor beta chains in this list originate from one sample, sequenced in a study of T cell changes during pregnancy in multiple sclerosis. Assay used: immunoSEQ multiplex PCR; TCRdb lists only in-frame clones, some missing. This table holds about 40,000 clones, about 92% found once. Here the sequenced sample was CD8+ T cells from peripheral blood mononuclear cells, taken in the third trimester of pregnancy. The source of these receptors is a female donor with multiple sclerosis, enrolled in a pregnancy study.

CDR3 in amino acids: CASSPWDRSGNTIYF. CDR3 nucleotides: TGTGCCAGCAGCCCATGGGACAGGTCGGGAAACACCATATATTTT. The chain is built from TRBV9 and TRBJ1-3; 8 bases are shared with TRBD1. The trim removed 4 bases at V and 4 bases at J, leaving 7 bases unmatched. The CDR3 spans 15 residues. Germline assignment: CDR1 SGDLS and CDR2 YYNGEE. Full variable domain (outside the CDR3, taken from reference TRBV9 and TRBJ1-3): DSGVTQTPKHLITATGQRVTLRCSPRSGDLSVYWYQQSLDQGLQFLIQYYNGEERAKGNILERFSAQQFPDLHSELNLSSLELGDSALYFCASSPWDRSGNTIYFGEGSWLTVV.

The chain uses TRBV5-4 and TRBJ1-1; D gene ambiguous. Trimming pared 3 bases from V and 6 bases from J, leaving 12 bases between. Germline loops: CDR1 SGHNT, CDR2 YYREEE (reference sequence). The CDR3 sequence is 13 residues long. This CDR3 is CASSSASGAEAFF. DNA for the CDR3: TGTGCCAGCAGCTCGGCGTCCGGGGCTGAAGCTTTCTTT.

The chain carries TRBV6-5 and TRBJ1-2; TRBD1 matches 11 bases. The CDR3 has 13 amino acids. V was clipped by 7 bases and J by 8 bases; unmatched bases: 6. Germline CDR1 MNHEY, CDR2 SVGAGI. Written as DNA, the CDR3 is TGTGCCAGCACCCCGGACAGGGGGCAAGGCTACACCTTC. Translation: CASTPDRGQGYTF.

The chain is built from TRBV10-3 and TRBJ2-1, with TRBD2 identical over 7 bases. CDR1 and CDR2 from the germline V gene are ENHRY and SYGVKD. The V segment lost 2 bases and the J segment 5 bases; nucleotides outside the gene matches: 12. The length of the CDR3 is 17 residues. CDR3 in amino acids: CAISEGGGGKRDNEQFF. The CDR3 nucleotides are TGTGCCATCAGTGAGGGTGGCGGGGGAAAACGGGACAATGAGCAGTTCTTC.

J is TRBJ1-1 and V is TRBV5-1; TRBD1 might be the D (6 bases). The CDR3 length is 14 residues. Germline CDR1 reads SGHRS; CDR2 reads YFSETQ. Trimming pared 4 bases from V and 5 bases from J, leaving 15 bases between. CDR3 protein: CASSAAGVGTEAFF. CDR3 nucleotides: TGCGCCAGCAGCGCTGCAGGGGTGGGAACTGAAGCTTTCTTT. Filled out from reference TRBV5-1 and TRBJ1-1, the complete variable domain reads KAGVTQTPRYLIKTRGQQVTLSCSPISGHRSVSWYQQTPGQGLQFLFEYFSETQRNKGNFPGRFSGRQFSNSRSEMNVSTLELGDSALYLCASSAAGVGTEAFFGQGTRLTVV.

This sequence joins TRBV11-2 and TRBJ2-1; 7 bases line up with TRBD2. The CDR3 contains 15 residues. CDR1 is SGHAT, CDR2 FQNNGV, per germline. Germline trimming cut 4 bases from V and 4 bases from J; bases unmatched to any gene: 7. CDR3 DNA sequence: TGTGCCAGCAGCTCGGGGGGACCACGATACAATGAGCAGTTCTTC. It codes for CASSSGGPRYNEQFF.

The chain uses TRBV6-5 and TRBJ2-1, with TRBD1 matching over 10 bases. This CDR3 comprises 13 residues. Germline values: CDR1 MNHEY, CDR2 SVGAGI. With 0 bases clipped from V and 14 bases from J, the junction kept 4 bases outside the gene matches. The CDR3 sequence is CASSYSGQGVKFF. The CDR3 nucleotides are TGTGCCAGCAGTTACTCCGGACAGGGGGTGAAGTTCTTC.

V usage is TRBV5-8 and J usage is TRBJ1-4; unclear D gene. The germline V and J ends were trimmed by 6 bases and 4 bases, with 16 bases remaining between them. Germline CDR1 SGHTS, CDR2 YDEGEE. CDR3 length equals 15 residues. DNA for the CDR3: TGTGCCAGCAACGACGGGAGCAGCCGTAATGAAAAACTGTTTTTT. Its translation is CASNDGSSRNEKLFF.

The chain uses TRBV19 and TRBJ2-7, with TRBD1 matching 8 bases. CDR3 size: 13 residues. Germline lookup yields CDR1 LNHDA and CDR2 SQIVND (reference sequence). The trim removed 5 bases at V and 3 bases at J, leaving 3 bases unmatched. The CDR3 spells CASSSGQGYEQYF. The CDR3 region has the DNA TGTGCCAGTAGTTCCGGACAGGGCTACGAGCAGTACTTC.

The J gene is TRBJ2-7, the V gene TRBV10-3; D may be TRBD1 (7 bases). The CDR3 has 15 residues. Between the trimmed V and J ends, which lost 6 bases and 2 bases, there was a span of 17 bases. The V gene's germline CDR1 is ENHRY and CDR2 SYGVKD. CDR3 coding DNA: TGTGCCATCAGCGCGGGGCGGGACAGTACCTACGAGCAGTACTTC. The encoded protein is CAISAGRDSTYEQYF.

This rearrangement joins TRBV7-8 to TRBJ1-1, with 7 nucleotides matching TRBD1. The CDR3 is 15 amino acids. The germline V gene encodes CDR1 SGHVS and CDR2 FQNEAQ. Trimming at V came to 6 bases and at J to 0 bases, leaving 7 bases not matched to a gene. The CDR3 DNA follows: TGTGCCAGCAGTTCTGAACAGGGGATGAACACTGAAGCTTTCTTT. This sequence encodes CASSSEQGMNTEAFF.

The V call is TRBV2, the J call TRBJ1-1, with D perhaps matching TRBD1 (6 bases). Germline loops: CDR1 SNHLY, CDR2 FYNNEI. The V gene lost 4 bases and the J gene lost 6 bases, with 18 bases spanning the gap. The CDR3 sequence is 15 residues long. For the CDR3, the DNA is TGTGCCAGCAGTGTGGGGGAGAGGGGGGGCCCTGAAGCTTTCTTT. It codes for CASSVGERGGPEAFF.

The chain combines TRBV2 with TRBJ2-5; 10 nucleotides match TRBD1. The CDR3 is 16 residues long. V gave up 6 bases and J gave up 3 bases; unmatched junction bases: 10. Germline loops: CDR1 SNHLY, CDR2 FYNNEI. The CDR3 DNA reads as TGTGCCAGCAGCGAGGGACAGGGGAGTTGGGAAGAGACCCAGTACTTC. This codes for CASSEGQGSWEETQYF. Full variable domain (missing parts from reference TRBV2 and TRBJ2-5): EPEVTQTPSHQVTQMGQEVILRCVPISNHLYFYWYRQILGQKVEFLVSFYNNEISEKSEIFDDQFSVERPDGSNFTLKIRSTKLEDSAMYFCASSEGQGSWEETQYFGPGTRLLVL.

The rearrangement uses TRBV29-1 and TRBJ2-3; D uncertain. Germline loops: CDR1 SQVTM, CDR2 ANQGSEA. This CDR3 spans 13 amino acids. The V end lost 7 bases, the J end lost 2 bases, and 13 bases lay between the germline ends. In nucleotides, the CDR3 is TGCAGCGCTGAGAGGCTGAACACAGATACGCAGTATTTT. Translating it yields CSAERLNTDTQYF.

In its sample, this clone was seen once. The chain combines TRBV6-1 with TRBJ2-5, with 11 nucleotides matching TRBD2. Germline V gene sequence: CDR1 MNHNS, CDR2 SASEGT. This CDR3 contains 15 residues. Trimming at V came to 6 bases and at J to 2 bases, leaving 5 bases not matched to a gene. CDR3 sequence reads: CASRISGGVQETQYF. Written as DNA, the CDR3 is TGTGCCAGCAGGATTAGCGGGGGGGTACAAGAGACCCAGTACTTC.

In its sample, this clone was seen once. The chain uses TRBV30 and TRBJ2-7; 10 nucleotides match TRBD1. The junction had 10 bases not matched to a gene; V was cut back by 4 bases and J by 7 bases. CDR3 length equals 14 residues. Germline-derived CDR1 and CDR2 are GTSNPN and SVGIG (reference sequence). The chain's CDR3 is CAWKPGTGVGEQYF. CDR3 bases: TGTGCCTGGAAGCCCGGGACAGGGGTCGGTGAGCAGTACTTC.

This clone appeared a single time. The chain is built from TRBV5-1 and TRBJ1-1, with a possible D match to TRBD1 (6 bases). V lost 0 bases and J 2 bases, leaving 11 bases between the germline ends. CDR1 is SGHRS and CDR2 is YFSETQ in the germline V gene. This CDR3 has 15 amino acids. The CDR3: CASSLGRGANTEAFF. The CDR3 DNA is TGCGCCAGCAGCTTGGGTCGGGGGGCCAACACTGAAGCTTTCTTT.

The J gene is TRBJ2-7, the V gene TRBV9, with TRBD1 as a possible D gene (7 bases). The CDR3 loop spans 13 amino acids. The germline V gene has CDR1 SGDLS and CDR2 YYNGEE. V lost 3 bases to trimming and J lost 6 bases, with 13 bases between them. The CDR3, as DNA: TGTGCCAGCAGCGCAGGAGGGGGCTCCGAGCAGTACTTC. Translating gives CASSAGGGSEQYF.

The CDR3 loop is CASSFLQTEAFF. CDR3 nucleotides: TGTGCCAGCAGCTTCCTGCAGACAGAAGCTTTCTTT. The chain employs TRBV5-6 and TRBJ1-1; D ambiguous. The CDR3 is 12 amino acids. Trimming pared 2 bases from V and 8 bases from J, leaving 10 bases between. Germline V gene lookup returns CDR1 SGHDT and CDR2 YYEEEE.

The rearrangement uses TRBV27 and TRBJ1-5; D call uncertain. Per the germline V gene, CDR1 is MNHEY and CDR2 is SMNVEV (reference sequence). V dropped 4 bases and J dropped 0 bases, with 16 bases sitting between them. There are 17 residues in the CDR3. CDR3 in DNA: TGTGCCAGCAGTTCCCGGGAGACACTCTATAGCAATCAGCCCCAGCATTTT. As protein: CASSSRETLYSNQPQHF.

V usage is TRBV2 and J usage is TRBJ2-3; 8 bases align to TRBD2. Trimming at V came to 1 base and at J to 0 bases, leaving 6 bases not matched to a gene. CDR1 SNHLY and CDR2 FYNNEI come from the germline V gene. This CDR3 has 17 amino acids. The CDR3 here is CASSEVAGGQSTDTQYF. The CDR3 DNA is TGTGCCAGCAGTGAAGTGGCGGGGGGTCAAAGCACAGATACGCAGTATTTT. The full variable domain, its missing parts supplied by reference TRBV2 and TRBJ2-3, is EPEVTQTPSHQVTQMGQEVILRCVPISNHLYFYWYRQILGQKVEFLVSFYNNEISEKSEIFDDQFSVERPDGSNFTLKIRSTKLEDSAMYFCASSEVAGGQSTDTQYFGPGTRLTVL.

The chain carries TRBV2 and TRBJ2-7, with 9 bases matching TRBD1. This CDR3 is 14 amino acids long. From germline, CDR1 is SNHLY and CDR2 FYNNEI. V lost 6 bases, J lost 3 bases, and 6 bases stayed unmatched. DNA for the CDR3: TGTGCCAGCAGCCCCGGGACAGGGAACTACGAGCAGTACTTC. The encoded protein is CASSPGTGNYEQYF.

The CDR3 spells CASSRIRDSHYRYTQYF. The CDR3 bases are TGTGCCAGCAGCAGAATCCGGGACTCCCACTATCGGTATACGCAGTATTTT. The genes are TRBV11-3 and TRBJ2-3; tentatively, D is TRBD2 (6 bases). CDR1 is SGHNT and CDR2 is YENEEA in the germline V gene. Trimming left V 5 bases short and J 7 bases short, with 25 bases between. CDR3 length: 17 residues.

This clone was counted a single time. The gene calls are TRBV10-3 and TRBJ2-3; D unresolved. V lost 0 bases and J lost 6, with 16 bases in between. The CDR3 covers 16 residues. Per the germline V gene, CDR1 is ENHRY and CDR2 is SYGVKD. CDR3 sequence: CAISESRVDGVDTQYF. The CDR3 nucleotides are TGTGCCATCAGTGAGTCACGGGTAGATGGAGTTGATACGCAGTATTTT.